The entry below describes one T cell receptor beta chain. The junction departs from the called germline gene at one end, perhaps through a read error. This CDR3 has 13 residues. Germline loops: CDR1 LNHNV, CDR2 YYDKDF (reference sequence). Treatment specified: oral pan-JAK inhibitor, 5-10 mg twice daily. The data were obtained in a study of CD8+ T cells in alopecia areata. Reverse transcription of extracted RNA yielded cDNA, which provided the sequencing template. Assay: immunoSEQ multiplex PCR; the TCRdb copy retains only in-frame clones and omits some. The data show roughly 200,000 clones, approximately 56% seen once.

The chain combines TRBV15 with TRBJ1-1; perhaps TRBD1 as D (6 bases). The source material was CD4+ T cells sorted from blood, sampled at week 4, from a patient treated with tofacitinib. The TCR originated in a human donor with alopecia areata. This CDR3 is CATSTKLGGQLIF. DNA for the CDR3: TGTGCCACCAGCACAAAATTGGGTGGACAGCTGATCTTT.